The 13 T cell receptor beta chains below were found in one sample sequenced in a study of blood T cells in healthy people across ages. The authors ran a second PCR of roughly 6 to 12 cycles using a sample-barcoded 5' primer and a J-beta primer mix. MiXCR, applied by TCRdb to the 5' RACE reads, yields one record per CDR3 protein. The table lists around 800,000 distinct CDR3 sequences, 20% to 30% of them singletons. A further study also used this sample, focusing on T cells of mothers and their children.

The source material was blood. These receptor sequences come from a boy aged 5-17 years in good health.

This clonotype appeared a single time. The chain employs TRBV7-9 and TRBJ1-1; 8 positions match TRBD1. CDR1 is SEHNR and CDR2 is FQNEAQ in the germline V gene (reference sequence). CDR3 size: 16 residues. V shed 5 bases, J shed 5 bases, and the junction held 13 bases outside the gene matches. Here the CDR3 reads CASSADRVIGVTEAFF. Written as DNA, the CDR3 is TGTGCCAGCAGCGCGGACAGGGTGATCGGAGTTACTGAAGCTTTCTTT. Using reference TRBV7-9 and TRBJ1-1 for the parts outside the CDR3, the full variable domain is DTGVSQNPRHKITKRGQNVTFRCDPISEHNRLYWYRQTLGQGPEFLTYFQNEAQLEKSRLLSDRFSAERPKGSFSTLEIQRTEQGDSAMYLCASSADRVIGVTEAFFGQGTRLTVV.

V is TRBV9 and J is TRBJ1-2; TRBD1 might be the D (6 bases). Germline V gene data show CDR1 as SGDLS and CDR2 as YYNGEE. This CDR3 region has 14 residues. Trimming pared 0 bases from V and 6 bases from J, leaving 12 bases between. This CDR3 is CASSVGVQGHGYTF. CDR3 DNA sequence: TGTGCCAGCAGCGTAGGCGTACAGGGTCATGGCTACACCTTC.

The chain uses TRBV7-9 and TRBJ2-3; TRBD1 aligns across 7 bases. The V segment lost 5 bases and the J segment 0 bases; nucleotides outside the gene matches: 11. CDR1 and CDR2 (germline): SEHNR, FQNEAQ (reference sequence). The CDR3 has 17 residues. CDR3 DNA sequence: TGTGCCAGCAGCCAAGACAGGGTCGACATTAGCACAGATACGCAGTATTTT. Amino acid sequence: CASSQDRVDISTDTQYF.

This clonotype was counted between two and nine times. The CDR3 sequence: CASSPRTVLNTEAFF. The CDR3 DNA follows: TGTGCCAGCAGCCCTCGGACAGTTTTGAACACTGAAGCTTTCTTT. This rearrangement joins TRBV3-1 to TRBJ1-1; perhaps TRBD1 as D (6 bases). Germline CDR1 LGHDT, CDR2 YNNKEL (reference sequence). V lost 4 bases and J 0 bases, leaving 12 bases between the germline ends. The CDR3 extends over 15 amino acids.

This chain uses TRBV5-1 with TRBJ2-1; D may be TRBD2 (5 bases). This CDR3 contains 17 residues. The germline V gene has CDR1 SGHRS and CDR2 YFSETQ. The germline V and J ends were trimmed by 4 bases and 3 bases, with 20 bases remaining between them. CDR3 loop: CASSHAGGQTVYNEQFF. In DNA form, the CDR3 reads TGCGCCAGCAGCCACGCGGGTGGGCAGACTGTCTACAATGAGCAGTTCTTC.

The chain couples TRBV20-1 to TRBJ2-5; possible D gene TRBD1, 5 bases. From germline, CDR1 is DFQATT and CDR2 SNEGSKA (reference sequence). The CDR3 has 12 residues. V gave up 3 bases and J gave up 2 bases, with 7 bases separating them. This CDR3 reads CSASRQQETQYF. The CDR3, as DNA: TGCAGTGCTAGTCGACAGCAAGAGACCCAGTACTTC.

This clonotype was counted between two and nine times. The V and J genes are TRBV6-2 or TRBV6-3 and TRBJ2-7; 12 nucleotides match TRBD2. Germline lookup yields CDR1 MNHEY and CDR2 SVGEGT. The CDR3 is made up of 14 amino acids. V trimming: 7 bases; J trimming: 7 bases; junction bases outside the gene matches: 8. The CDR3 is CASKYRLAGGEQYF. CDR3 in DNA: TGTGCCAGCAAATACAGGCTAGCGGGGGGGGAGCAGTACTTC.

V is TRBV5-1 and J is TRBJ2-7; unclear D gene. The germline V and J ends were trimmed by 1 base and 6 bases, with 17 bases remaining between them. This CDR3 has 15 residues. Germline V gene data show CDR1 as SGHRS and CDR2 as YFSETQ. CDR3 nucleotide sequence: TGCGCCAGCAGCTTGACCCCTCGGGCACCGGGCGAGCAGTACTTC. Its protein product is CASSLTPRAPGEQYF.

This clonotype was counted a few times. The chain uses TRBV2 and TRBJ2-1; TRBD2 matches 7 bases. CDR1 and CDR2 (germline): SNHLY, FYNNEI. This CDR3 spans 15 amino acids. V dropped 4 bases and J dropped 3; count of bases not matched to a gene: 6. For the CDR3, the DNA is TGTGCCAGCAGTGGTGTGGCGGGGGACTACAATGAGCAGTTCTTC. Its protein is CASSGVAGDYNEQFF. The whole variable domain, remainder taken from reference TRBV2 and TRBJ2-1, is EPEVTQTPSHQVTQMGQEVILRCVPISNHLYFYWYRQILGQKVEFLVSFYNNEISEKSEIFDDQFSVERPDGSNFTLKIRSTKLEDSAMYFCASSGVAGDYNEQFFGPGTRLTVL.

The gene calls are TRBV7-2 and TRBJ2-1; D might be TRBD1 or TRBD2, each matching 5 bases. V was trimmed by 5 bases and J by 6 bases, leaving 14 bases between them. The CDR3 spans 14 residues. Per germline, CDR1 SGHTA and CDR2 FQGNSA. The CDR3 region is CASSGTVQGNEQFF. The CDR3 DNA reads TGTGCCAGCAGCGGGACGGTGCAGGGCAATGAGCAGTTCTTC.

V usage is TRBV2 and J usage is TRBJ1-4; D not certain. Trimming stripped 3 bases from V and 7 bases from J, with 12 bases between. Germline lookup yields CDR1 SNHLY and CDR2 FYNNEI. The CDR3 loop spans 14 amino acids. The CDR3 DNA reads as TGTGCCAGCAGTGACGGCGGTATTAGTGAAAAACTGTTTTTT. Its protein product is CASSDGGISEKLFF.

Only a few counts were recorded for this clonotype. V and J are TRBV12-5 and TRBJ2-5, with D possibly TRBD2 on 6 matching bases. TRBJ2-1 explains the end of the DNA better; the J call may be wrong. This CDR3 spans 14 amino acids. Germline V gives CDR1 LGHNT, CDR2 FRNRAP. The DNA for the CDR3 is TGTGCTAGTGCCCCGACCCTGCTAGCGAATGAGCAGTTCTTC. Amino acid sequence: CASAPTLLANEQFF.

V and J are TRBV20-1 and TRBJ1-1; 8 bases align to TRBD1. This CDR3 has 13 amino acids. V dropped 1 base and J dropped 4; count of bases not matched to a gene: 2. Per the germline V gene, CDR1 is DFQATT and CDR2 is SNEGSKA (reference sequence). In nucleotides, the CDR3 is TGCAGTGCTAGAGTGGGACAGGTCACTGAAGCTTTCTTT. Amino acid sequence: CSARVGQVTEAFF.